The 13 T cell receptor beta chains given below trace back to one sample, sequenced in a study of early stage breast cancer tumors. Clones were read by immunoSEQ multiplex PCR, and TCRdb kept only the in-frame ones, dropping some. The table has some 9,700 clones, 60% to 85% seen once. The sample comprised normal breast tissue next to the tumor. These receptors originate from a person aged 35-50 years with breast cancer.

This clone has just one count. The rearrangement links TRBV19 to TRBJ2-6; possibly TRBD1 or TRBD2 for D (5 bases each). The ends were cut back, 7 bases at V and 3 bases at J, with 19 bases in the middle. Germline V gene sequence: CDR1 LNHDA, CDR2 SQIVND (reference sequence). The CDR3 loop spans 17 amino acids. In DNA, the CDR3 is TGTGCCAGTACCTTGAGTCCCACAGGAGGTGGGGCCAACGTCCTGACTTTC. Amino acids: CASTLSPTGGGANVLTF.

The CDR3 DNA sequence: TGTGCCAGCTCCACGACTAGCGGGGTACCTTCCTACGAGCAGTACTTC. It encodes CASSTTSGVPSYEQYF. This rearrangement joins TRBV2 to TRBJ2-7; 11 bases fit TRBD2. V shed 8 bases, J shed 1 base, and the junction held 10 bases outside the gene matches. The CDR3 sequence is 16 residues long. Germline assignment: CDR1 SNHLY and CDR2 FYNNEI.

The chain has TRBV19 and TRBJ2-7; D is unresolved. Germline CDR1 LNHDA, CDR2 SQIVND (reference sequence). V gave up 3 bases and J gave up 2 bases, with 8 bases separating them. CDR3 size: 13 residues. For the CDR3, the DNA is TGTGCCAGTAGTATGTCCAGAGCCTACGAGCAGTACTTC. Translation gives CASSMSRAYEQYF.

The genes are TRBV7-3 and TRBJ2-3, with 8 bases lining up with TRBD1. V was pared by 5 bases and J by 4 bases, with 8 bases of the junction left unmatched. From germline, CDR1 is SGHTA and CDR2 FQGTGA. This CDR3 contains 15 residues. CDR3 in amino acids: CASSRQGRAPDTQYF. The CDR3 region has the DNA TGTGCCAGCAGCCGACAGGGGCGGGCCCCAGATACGCAGTATTTT.

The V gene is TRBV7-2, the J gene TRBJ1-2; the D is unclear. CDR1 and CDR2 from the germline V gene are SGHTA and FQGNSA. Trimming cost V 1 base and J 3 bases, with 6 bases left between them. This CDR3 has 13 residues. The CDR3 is CASSLVRDYGYTF. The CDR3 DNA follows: TGTGCCAGCAGCTTAGTTCGGGACTATGGCTACACCTTC. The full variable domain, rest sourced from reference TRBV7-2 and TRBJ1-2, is GAGVSQSPSNKVTEKGKDVELRCDPISGHTALYWYRQSLGQGLEFLIYFQGNSAPDKSGLPSDRFSAERTGGSVSTLTIQRTQQEDSAVYLCASSLVRDYGYTFGSGTRLTVV.

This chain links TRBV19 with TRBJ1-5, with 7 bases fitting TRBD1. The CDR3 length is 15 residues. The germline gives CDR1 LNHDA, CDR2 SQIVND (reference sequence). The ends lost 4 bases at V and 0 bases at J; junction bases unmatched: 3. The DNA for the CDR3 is TGTGCCAGTAGTACGACAGGGAATAGCAATCAGCCCCAGCATTTT. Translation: CASSTTGNSNQPQHF.

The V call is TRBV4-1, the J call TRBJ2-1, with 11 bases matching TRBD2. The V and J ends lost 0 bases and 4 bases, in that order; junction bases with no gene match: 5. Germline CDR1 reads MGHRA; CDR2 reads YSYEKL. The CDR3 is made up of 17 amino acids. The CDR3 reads CASSQDFGTSGYNEQFF. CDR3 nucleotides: TGCGCCAGCAGCCAAGATTTCGGGACTAGCGGATACAATGAGCAGTTCTTC.

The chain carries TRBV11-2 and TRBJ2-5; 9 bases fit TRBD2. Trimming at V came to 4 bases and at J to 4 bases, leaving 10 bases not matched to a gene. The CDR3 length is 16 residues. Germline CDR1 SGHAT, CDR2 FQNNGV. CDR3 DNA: TGTGCCAGCAGCTCCATAGCGGGAGTATTAGGAGAGACCCAGTACTTC. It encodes CASSSIAGVLGETQYF.

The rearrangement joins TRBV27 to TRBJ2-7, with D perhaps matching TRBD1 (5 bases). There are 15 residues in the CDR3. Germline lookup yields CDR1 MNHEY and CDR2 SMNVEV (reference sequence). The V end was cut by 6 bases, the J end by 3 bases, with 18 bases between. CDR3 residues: CASRRVQGPSYEQYF. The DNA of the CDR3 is TGTGCCAGCAGACGCGTTCAGGGTCCGAGCTACGAGCAGTACTTC.

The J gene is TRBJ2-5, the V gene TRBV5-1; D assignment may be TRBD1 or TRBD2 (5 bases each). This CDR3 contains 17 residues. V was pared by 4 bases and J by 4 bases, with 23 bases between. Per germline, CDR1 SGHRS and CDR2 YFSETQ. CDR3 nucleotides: TGCGCCAGCAGCCTAGGGGCCGAGGGTAGGGCGGTAGAGACCCAGTACTTC. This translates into CASSLGAEGRAVETQYF.

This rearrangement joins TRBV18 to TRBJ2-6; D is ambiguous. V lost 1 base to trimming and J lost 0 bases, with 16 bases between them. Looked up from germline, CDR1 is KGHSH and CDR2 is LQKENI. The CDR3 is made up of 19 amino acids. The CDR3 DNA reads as TGTGCCAGCTCACCACTAATCCAGGTACTCACCTCTGGGGCCAACGTCCTGACTTTC. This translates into CASSPLIQVLTSGANVLTF.

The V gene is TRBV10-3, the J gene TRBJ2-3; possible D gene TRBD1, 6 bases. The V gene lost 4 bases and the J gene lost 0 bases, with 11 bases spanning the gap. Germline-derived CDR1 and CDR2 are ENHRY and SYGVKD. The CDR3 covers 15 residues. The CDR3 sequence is CAISVGGPSTDTQYF. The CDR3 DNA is TGTGCCATCAGTGTTGGGGGCCCCAGCACAGATACGCAGTATTTT.

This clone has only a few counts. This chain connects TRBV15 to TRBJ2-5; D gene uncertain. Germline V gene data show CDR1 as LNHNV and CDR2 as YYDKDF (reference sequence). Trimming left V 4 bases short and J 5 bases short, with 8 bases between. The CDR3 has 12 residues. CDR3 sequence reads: CATSNQRETQYF. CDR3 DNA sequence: TGTGCCACCAGCAATCAACGGGAGACCCAGTACTTC.